This T cell receptor (beta chain) emerged from a study of spatial heterogeneity in lung cancer (dated by TCRdb to the late 2010s). Notes on the research overall: More beta-chain than alpha-chain transcripts were consistently detected, likely reflecting higher beta-chain transcript abundance. Both alpha and beta chains were TCR-sequenced in hundreds of tumor regions, about 69 matched nontumor lung samples and around 54 PBMC samples obtained at surgery. In the raw uncorrected reads, each unique combination of TCR and UMI appeared on average more than ten times. Nonsynonymous mutation counts, determined by whole-exome sequencing of tumor tissue, were related to features of the TCR repertoire. In non-small cell lung cancer, the study quantitatively compared TCR alpha and beta repertoires across several tumor regions, matched nontumor lung, and blood.

Receptor amplification or capture employed 5' RACE. Instrument used: NextSeq 500. The TCR library protocol attached a unique molecular identifier to each TCR cDNA molecule to allow correction of PCR and sequencing errors. Per the source publication's procedure: TCR identification, UMI-based error correction and CDR3 extraction were performed with Decombinator tools. Expanded TCRs were defined as those above a frequency of 2 per 1,000, corresponding to the top 1% of the tumor frequency distribution. Renyi diversity was computed with the R vegan package after each repertoire had been subsampled 100 times to 5,000 TCRs. CDR3 similarity networks were built from amino acid triplet string-kernel similarity, connecting CDR3s with pairwise similarity above 0.82. Using fastp at Q25 and MiXCR, TCRdb reprocessed the public reads and kept productive beta chains. CDR3 protein sequences are deduplicated, and each keeps its most common genes and DNA. What appears here as the V and J calls and clone size reflects TCRdb's work, not the paper's. The sample contains approximately 66,000 distinct CDR3 sequences, approximately 6% of them found a single time. Clones ranked in the top ten supply roughly 15% of the sample.

In the paper's terms, the time point label means: sample taken at primary tumor resection. Donors were around 69 patients with early-stage, untreated non-small cell lung cancer from the lung TRACERx cohort. Without any cell sorting, TCR sequencing was performed on whole RNA extracted either from tumor and nontumor lung tissue or from cryopreserved PBMC samples. Patients were selected for TCR sequencing only if sufficient RNA was available from at least two tumor regions. This clonotype was picked up many times. Its antigen is not yet known. The input lacks base qualities; no much larger clone sits a single base away. V has 6 bases trimmed and J has 3 bases trimmed; junction bases matching no gene number 5. Counted from cysteine to phenylalanine, this CDR3 has 12 amino acids. CDR3 DNA is the only sequence kept; it has 36 bases, read in frame from the first base. CDR1 SQVTM and CDR2 ANQGSEA were looked up in the germline V gene.

What the research found in general, with its limitations: Confirming at a functional level the hypothesis that regional TCRs recognize regional mutations was considered to require additional single-cell paired TCR alpha and beta sequencing. Ubiquitous expanded tumor TCRs showed up in blood more often at tumor resection than at routine follow-up.

This TCR derives from a female donor with early-stage non-small cell lung cancer. This sequence uses TRBV29-1 and TRBJ2-7; 7 central nucleotides agree with TRBD1. The sample was PBMCs, taken at surgery. The base sequence is TGCAGCGTAACCCGGGACAGCTACGAGCAGTACTTC. Its translation is CSVTRDSYEQYF.